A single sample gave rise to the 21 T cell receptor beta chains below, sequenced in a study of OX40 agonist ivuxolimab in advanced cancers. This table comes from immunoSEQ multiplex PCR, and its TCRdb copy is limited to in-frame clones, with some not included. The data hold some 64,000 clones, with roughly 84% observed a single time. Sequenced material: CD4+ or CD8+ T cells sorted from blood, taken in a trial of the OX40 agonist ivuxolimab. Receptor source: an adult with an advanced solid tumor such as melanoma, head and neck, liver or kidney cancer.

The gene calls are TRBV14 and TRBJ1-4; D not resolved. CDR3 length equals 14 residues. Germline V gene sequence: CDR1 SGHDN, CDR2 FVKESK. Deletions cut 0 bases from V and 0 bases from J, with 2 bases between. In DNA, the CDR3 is TGTGCCAGCAGCCAAGATTCAACTAATGAAAAACTGTTTTTT. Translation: CASSQDSTNEKLFF. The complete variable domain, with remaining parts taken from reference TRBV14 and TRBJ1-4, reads EAGVTQFPSHSVIEKGQTVTLRCDPISGHDNLYWYRRVMGKEIKFLLHFVKESKQDESGMPNNRFLAERTGGTYSTLKVQPAELEDSGVYFCASSQDSTNEKLFFGSGTQLSVL.

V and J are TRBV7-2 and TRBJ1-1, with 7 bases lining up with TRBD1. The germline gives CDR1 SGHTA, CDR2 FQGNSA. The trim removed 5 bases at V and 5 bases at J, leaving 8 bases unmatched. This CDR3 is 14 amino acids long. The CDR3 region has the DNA TGTGCCAGCAGCGCCTCAGGGGGGAGGACTGAAGCTTTCTTT. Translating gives CASSASGGRTEAFF.

CDR3 loop: CASSPIAGDLYNEQFF. The CDR3 DNA is TGTGCCAGCAGCCCAATAGCGGGGGACCTTTACAATGAGCAGTTCTTC. The genes are TRBV7-6 and TRBJ2-1; 9 bases map to TRBD2. Germline V lookup: CDR1 SGHVS, CDR2 FNYEAQ. The trim removed 5 bases at V and 4 bases at J, leaving 9 bases unmatched. The CDR3 spans 16 residues.

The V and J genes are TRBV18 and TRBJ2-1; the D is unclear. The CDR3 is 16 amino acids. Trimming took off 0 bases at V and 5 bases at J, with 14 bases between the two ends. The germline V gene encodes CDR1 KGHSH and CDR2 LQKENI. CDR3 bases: TGTGCCAGCTCACCACCAGAGCGAACTAACAACAATGAGCAGTTCTTC. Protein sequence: CASSPPERTNNNEQFF.

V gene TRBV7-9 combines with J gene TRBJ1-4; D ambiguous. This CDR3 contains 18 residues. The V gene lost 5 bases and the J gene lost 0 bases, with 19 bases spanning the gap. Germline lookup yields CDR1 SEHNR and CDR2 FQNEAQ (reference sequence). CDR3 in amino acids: CASSPLGFRVATNEKLFF. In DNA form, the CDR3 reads TGTGCCAGCAGCCCGTTGGGATTCCGAGTTGCAACTAATGAAAAACTGTTTTTT.

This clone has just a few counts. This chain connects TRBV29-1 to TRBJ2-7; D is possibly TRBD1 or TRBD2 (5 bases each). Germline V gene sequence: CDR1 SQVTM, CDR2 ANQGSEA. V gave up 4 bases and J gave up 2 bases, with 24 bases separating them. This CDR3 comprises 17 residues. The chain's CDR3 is CSVGGALIGNPTYEQYF. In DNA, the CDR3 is TGCAGCGTTGGAGGGGCGCTTATAGGGAACCCCACCTACGAGCAGTACTTC.

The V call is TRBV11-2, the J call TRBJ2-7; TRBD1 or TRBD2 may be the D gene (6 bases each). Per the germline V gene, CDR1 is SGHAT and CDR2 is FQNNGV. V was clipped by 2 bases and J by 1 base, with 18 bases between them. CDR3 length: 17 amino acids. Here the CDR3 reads CASSLRGGGGRSYEQYF. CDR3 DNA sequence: TGTGCCAGCAGCTTAAGAGGTGGAGGGGGGAGATCCTACGAGCAGTACTTC.

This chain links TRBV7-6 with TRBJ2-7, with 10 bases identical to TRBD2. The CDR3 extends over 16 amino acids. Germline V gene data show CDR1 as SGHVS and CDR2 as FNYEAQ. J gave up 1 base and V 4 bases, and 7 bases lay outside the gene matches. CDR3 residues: CASSSSLAGMSYEQYF. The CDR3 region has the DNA TGTGCCAGCAGCTCCTCACTAGCGGGGATGTCCTACGAGCAGTACTTC.

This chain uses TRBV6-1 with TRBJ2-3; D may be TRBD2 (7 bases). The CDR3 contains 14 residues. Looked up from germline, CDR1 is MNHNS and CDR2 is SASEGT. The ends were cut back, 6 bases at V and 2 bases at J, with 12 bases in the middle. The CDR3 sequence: CASRAGGLTDTQYF. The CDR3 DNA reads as TGTGCCAGCAGGGCCGGGGGGCTCACAGATACGCAGTATTTT.

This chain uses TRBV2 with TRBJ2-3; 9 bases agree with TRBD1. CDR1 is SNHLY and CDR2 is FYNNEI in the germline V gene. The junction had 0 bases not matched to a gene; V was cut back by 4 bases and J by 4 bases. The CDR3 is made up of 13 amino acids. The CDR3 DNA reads TGTGCCAGCAGTGGGGACAGGGCAGATACGCAGTATTTT. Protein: CASSGDRADTQYF.

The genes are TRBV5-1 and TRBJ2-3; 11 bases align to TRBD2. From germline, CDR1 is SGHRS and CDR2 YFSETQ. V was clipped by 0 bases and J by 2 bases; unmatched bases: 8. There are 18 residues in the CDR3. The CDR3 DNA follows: TGCGCCAGCAGCTTGGTGTTAGCGGGAGGGGCTAACACAGATACGCAGTATTTT. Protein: CASSLVLAGGANTDTQYF.

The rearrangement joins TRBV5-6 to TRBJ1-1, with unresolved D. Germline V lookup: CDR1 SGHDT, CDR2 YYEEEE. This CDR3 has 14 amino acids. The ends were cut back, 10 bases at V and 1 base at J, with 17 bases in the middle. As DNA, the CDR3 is TGTGCCTCGACTAAATGGACTGCGAACACTGAAGCTTTCTTT. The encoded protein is CASTKWTANTEAFF.

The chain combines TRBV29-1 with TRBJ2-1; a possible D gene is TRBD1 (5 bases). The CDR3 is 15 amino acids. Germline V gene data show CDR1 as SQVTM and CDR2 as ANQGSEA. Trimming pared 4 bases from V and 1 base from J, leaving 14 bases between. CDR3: CSVAVGQESYNEQFF. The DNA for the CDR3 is TGCAGCGTTGCGGTAGGACAAGAATCCTACAATGAGCAGTTCTTC.

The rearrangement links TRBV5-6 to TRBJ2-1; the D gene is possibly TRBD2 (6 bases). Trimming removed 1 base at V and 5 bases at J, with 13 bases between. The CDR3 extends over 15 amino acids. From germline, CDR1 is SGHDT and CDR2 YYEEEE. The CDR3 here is CASSLRPSAHNEQFF. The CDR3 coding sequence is TGTGCCAGCAGCTTGCGGCCTAGCGCCCACAATGAGCAGTTCTTC.

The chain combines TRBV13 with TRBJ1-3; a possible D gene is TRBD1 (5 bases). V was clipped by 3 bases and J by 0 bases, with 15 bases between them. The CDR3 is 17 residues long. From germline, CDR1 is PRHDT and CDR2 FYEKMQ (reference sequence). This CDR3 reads CASSLRAGRFSGNTIYF. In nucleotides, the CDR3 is TGTGCCAGCAGCTTGAGGGCAGGGCGTTTCTCTGGAAACACCATATATTTT.

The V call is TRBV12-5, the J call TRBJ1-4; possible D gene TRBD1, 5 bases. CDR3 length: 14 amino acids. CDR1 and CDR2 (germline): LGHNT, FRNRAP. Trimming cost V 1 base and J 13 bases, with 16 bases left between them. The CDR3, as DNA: TGTGCTAGTGGTTTGGCGGCTTCAGGGCCTTTACTGTTTTTT. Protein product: CASGLAASGPLLFF.

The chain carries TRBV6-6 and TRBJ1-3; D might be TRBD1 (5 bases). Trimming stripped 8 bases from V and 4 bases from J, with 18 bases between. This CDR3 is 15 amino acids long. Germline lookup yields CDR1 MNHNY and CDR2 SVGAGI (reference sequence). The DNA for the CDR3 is TGTGCCAGCGGAAACCAACAGGCAGGAGGAAACACCATATATTTT. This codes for CASGNQQAGGNTIYF.

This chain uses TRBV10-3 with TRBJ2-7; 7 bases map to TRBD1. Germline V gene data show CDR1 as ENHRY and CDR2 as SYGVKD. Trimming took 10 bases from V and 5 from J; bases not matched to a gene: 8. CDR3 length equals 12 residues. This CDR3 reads CATEGANDEQYF. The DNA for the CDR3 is TGTGCCACCGAGGGGGCGAACGACGAGCAGTACTTC.

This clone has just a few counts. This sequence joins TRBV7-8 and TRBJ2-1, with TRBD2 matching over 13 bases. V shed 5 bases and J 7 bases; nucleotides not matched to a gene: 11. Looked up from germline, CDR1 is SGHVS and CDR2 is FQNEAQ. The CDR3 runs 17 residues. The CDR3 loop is CASSPSFGTSGVNEQFF. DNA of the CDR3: TGTGCCAGCAGCCCATCGTTCGGGACTAGCGGGGTGAATGAGCAGTTCTTC.

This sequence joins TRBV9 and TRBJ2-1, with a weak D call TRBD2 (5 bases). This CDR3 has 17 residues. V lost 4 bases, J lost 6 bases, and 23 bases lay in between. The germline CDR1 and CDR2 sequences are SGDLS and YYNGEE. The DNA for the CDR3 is TGTGCCAGCAGCCCTCGTTTGAGGGTAGATAATTCCAATGAGCAGTTCTTC. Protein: CASSPRLRVDNSNEQFF.

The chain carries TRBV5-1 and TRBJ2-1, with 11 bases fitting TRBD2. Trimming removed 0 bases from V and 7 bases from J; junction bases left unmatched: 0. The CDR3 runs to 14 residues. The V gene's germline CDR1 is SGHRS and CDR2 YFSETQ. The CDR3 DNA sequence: TGCGCCAGCAGCTTGGGGACTAGCGGGAATGAGCAGTTCTTC. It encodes CASSLGTSGNEQFF.